This record looks at one T cell receptor (beta chain) sequence and its context. The record originates from a study of tumor-infiltrating lymphocytes in localized non-small cell lung cancer. TCRdb's table, derived via immunoSEQ multiplex PCR, lists solely in-frame clones and lacks some. The table lists more than 8,500 clones, 65% to 85% of them singletons. The sample consisted of uninvolved lung tissue not adjacent to the tumor. This sequence was found in a human donor with non-small cell lung cancer.

DNA for the CDR3: TGTGCCAGCAGTTTAAGGGCAACTAATGAAAAACTGTTTTTT. Translation gives CASSLRATNEKLFF. This chain connects TRBV27 to TRBJ1-4; D is ambiguous. Germline values: CDR1 MNHEY, CDR2 SMNVEV (reference sequence). V was shortened by 2 bases and J by 0 bases, with 4 bases between the two germline ends. The CDR3 length is 14 residues.